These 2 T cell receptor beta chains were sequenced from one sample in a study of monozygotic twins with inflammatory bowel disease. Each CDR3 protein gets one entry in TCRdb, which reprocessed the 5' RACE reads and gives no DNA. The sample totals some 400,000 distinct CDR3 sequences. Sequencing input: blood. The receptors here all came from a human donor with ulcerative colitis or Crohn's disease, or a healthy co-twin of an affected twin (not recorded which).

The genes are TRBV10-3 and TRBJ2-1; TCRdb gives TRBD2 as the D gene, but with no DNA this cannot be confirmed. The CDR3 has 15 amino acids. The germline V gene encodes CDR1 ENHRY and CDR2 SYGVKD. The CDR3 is CAISESAGSYNEQFF.

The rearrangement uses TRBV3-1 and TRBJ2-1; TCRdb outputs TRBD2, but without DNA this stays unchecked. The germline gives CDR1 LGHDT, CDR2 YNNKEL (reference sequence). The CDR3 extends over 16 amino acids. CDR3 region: CASSQTGPLRINEQFF.